One sample yielded the 20 T cell receptor beta chains listed below, sequenced in a study of cytomegalovirus exposure and HLA in healthy donors. Researchers ran the PCR with 60 Vbeta and 13 Jbeta primers. This table comes from immunoSEQ multiplex PCR, and its TCRdb copy is limited to in-frame clones, with some not included. Here the sample table reports tens of thousands of clones. Sequenced material: PBMCs. The source of these receptors is a man aged 18 to 35 in good health and CMV-seropositive.

The chain combines TRBV5-1 with TRBJ1-6, with 8 nucleotides matching TRBD1. The CDR3 totals 16 residues. With 1 base clipped from V and 7 bases from J, the junction kept 7 bases outside the gene matches. Germline CDR1 and CDR2: SGHRS and YFSETQ. This chain's CDR3 is CASSLLSGGGNSPLHF. The CDR3 coding sequence is TGCGCCAGCAGCTTGCTCTCAGGGGGCGGCAATTCACCCCTCCACTTT.

This chain links TRBV5-1 with TRBJ2-7; TRBD2 might be the D (6 bases). The CDR3 length is 14 residues. Trimming took off 1 base at V and 3 bases at J, with 11 bases between the two ends. Germline V gene lookup returns CDR1 SGHRS and CDR2 YFSETQ. CDR3 nucleotide sequence: TGCGCCAGCAGCTTGACAGCGGGCAACTACGAGCAGTACTTC. It specifies CASSLTAGNYEQYF.

The chain uses TRBV5-6 and TRBJ2-3; 8 positions match TRBD2. The junction had 3 bases not matched to a gene; V was cut back by 3 bases and J by 6 bases. Germline V lookup: CDR1 SGHDT, CDR2 YYEEEE. This CDR3 spans 13 amino acids. CDR3 loop: CASSSGGLDTQYF. The CDR3, as DNA: TGTGCCAGCAGCTCGGGGGGGTTGGATACGCAGTATTTT. The full variable domain, in which reference TRBV5-6 and TRBJ2-3 provide the parts outside the CDR3, is DAGVTQSPTHLIKTRGQQVTLRCSPKSGHDTVSWYQQALGQGPQFIFQYYEEEERQRGNFPDRFSGHQFPNYSSELNVNALLLGDSALYLCASSSGGLDTQYFGPGTRLTVL.

As DNA, the CDR3 is TGTGCCAGCAGCTTCTACTATGGCTACACCTTC. Translating gives CASSFYYGYTF. This chain links TRBV7-2 with TRBJ1-2; D call uncertain. This CDR3 is 11 amino acids long. Germline V CDR1 and CDR2: SGHTA, FQGNSA. The V end lost 3 bases, the J end lost 3 bases, and 2 bases lay between the germline ends.

The CDR3 region is CASRTGLADLNEQFF. CDR3 nucleotide sequence: TGTGCCAGCAGGACCGGACTAGCGGACCTTAATGAGCAGTTCTTC. V usage is TRBV6-5 and J usage is TRBJ2-1, with 10 bases identical to TRBD2. Trimming cost V 6 bases and J 7 bases; bases outside gene matches: 9. Per the germline V gene, CDR1 is MNHEY and CDR2 is SVGAGI. The CDR3 is 15 amino acids.

In regard to this clone: At one end the junction does not follow the germline gene, possibly because of a read error. This sample also contains other DNA sequences that code for the same CDR3. The J gene is TRBJ1-5, the V gene TRBV2; D is perhaps TRBD1 (5 bases). The CDR3 spans 13 residues. Looked up from germline, CDR1 is SNHLY and CDR2 is FYNNEI. In DNA form, the CDR3 reads TGCGCCAGCAGTGAGGAGGGGATTCAGCCCCAGCATTTT. It specifies CASSEEGIQPQHF.

The chain employs TRBV27 and TRBJ2-1; 7 nucleotides match TRBD1. This CDR3 spans 16 amino acids. CDR1 is MNHEY, CDR2 SMNVEV, per germline (reference sequence). V gave up 2 bases and J gave up 10 bases; unmatched junction bases: 14. In DNA form, the CDR3 reads TGTGCCAGCAGTTTACTCGGACAGGCCCCTTATATGGAGCAGTTCTTC. Its translation is CASSLLGQAPYMEQFF.

This sequence joins TRBV10-3 and TRBJ1-5, with D possibly TRBD1 on 5 matching bases. Deletions cut 0 bases from V and 5 bases from J, with 8 bases between. This CDR3 is built from 14 residues. Germline V gives CDR1 ENHRY, CDR2 SYGVKD. The CDR3 DNA is TGTGCCATCAGTGAGTCCGGGGGAGATCAGCCCCAGCATTTT. It yields the protein CAISESGGDQPQHF.

V and J are TRBV27 and TRBJ2-2, with a tentative D call TRBD1 (6 bases). Trimming took off 5 bases at V and 0 bases at J, with 13 bases between the two ends. This CDR3 has 16 residues. In germline, CDR1 is MNHEY, CDR2 SMNVEV (reference sequence). This CDR3 reads CASSPKRGTNTGELFF. CDR3 nucleotides: TGTGCCAGCAGTCCGAAGAGGGGGACGAACACCGGGGAGCTGTTTTTT.

The genes are TRBV2 and TRBJ2-2; D is possibly TRBD2 (6 bases). The CDR3 length is 15 residues. Trimming left V 3 bases short and J 5 bases short, with 13 bases between. Per germline, CDR1 SNHLY and CDR2 FYNNEI. The CDR3 DNA follows: TGTGCCAGCAGTGACTTCGGGGGTAGGACCGGGGAGCTGTTTTTT. This encodes CASSDFGGRTGELFF.

This rearrangement joins TRBV4-1 to TRBJ1-6; D not resolved. Germline-derived CDR1 and CDR2 are MGHRA and YSYEKL. Trimming left V 0 bases short and J 0 bases short, with 15 bases between. This CDR3 is built from 19 residues. The chain's CDR3 is CASSQDGRQPNSYNSPLHF. The CDR3 bases are TGCGCCAGCAGCCAAGACGGCAGGCAGCCAAACTCCTATAATTCACCCCTCCACTTT.

The CDR3 DNA is TGTGCCAGCAGTCTCGACAGGGTGGGCAATCAGCCCCAGCATTTT. Its protein is CASSLDRVGNQPQHF. The chain employs TRBV6-5 and TRBJ1-5; 7 bases map to TRBD1. V trimming: 5 bases; J trimming: 2 bases; junction bases outside the gene matches: 6. The CDR3 runs 15 residues. Germline CDR1 reads MNHEY; CDR2 reads SVGAGI.

This chain uses TRBV9 with TRBJ1-3; 12 bases are a match to TRBD1. Germline V CDR1 and CDR2: SGDLS, YYNGEE. Unmatched junction bases numbered 11, after V lost 2 bases and J lost 5 bases. CDR3 length equals 18 residues. CDR3 in amino acids: CASSVSLKGQGARNTIYF. The CDR3 nucleotides read TGTGCCAGCAGCGTTTCCCTTAAGGGACAGGGGGCTCGAAACACCATATATTTT.

J is TRBJ1-5 and V is TRBV7-3, with 10 bases aligning to TRBD1. Germline assignment: CDR1 SGHTA and CDR2 FQGTGA. The CDR3 length is 15 residues. The J segment lost 9 bases and the V segment lost 5 bases, leaving 10 bases of the junction unmatched. The CDR3, as DNA: TGTGCCAGCAGCGCTGGACAGGGGGTCGCGGGGCCCCAGCATTTT. Amino acid sequence: CASSAGQGVAGPQHF. The full variable domain, in which reference TRBV7-3 and TRBJ1-5 provide the parts outside the CDR3, is GAGVSQTPSNKVTEKGKYVELRCDPISGHTALYWYRQSLGQGPEFLIYFQGTGAADDSGLPNDRFFAVRPEGSVSTLKIQRTERGDSAVYLCASSAGQGVAGPQHFGDGTRLSIL.

The CDR3 region has the DNA TGTGCCAGCTTTCGACAGGGCGGATTGAACACTGAAGCTTTCTTT. As protein: CASFRQGGLNTEAFF. V is TRBV27 and J is TRBJ1-1; 7 bases are shared with TRBD1. V shed 8 bases, J shed 0 bases, and the junction held 9 bases outside the gene matches. The germline CDR1 and CDR2 sequences are MNHEY and SMNVEV (reference sequence). This CDR3 contains 15 residues.

CDR3 sequence (DNA): TGTGCCAGCAGTGATCTGACAGGGCCAATGACTAACTATGGCTACACCTTC. Its translation is CASSDLTGPMTNYGYTF. The chain has TRBV28 and TRBJ1-2; 7 positions match TRBD1. CDR1 is MDHEN, CDR2 SYDVKM, per germline. There are 17 residues in the CDR3. After removal of 5 bases from V and 0 bases from J, the junction contained 12 bases not matched to a gene.

The chain combines TRBV5-6 with TRBJ2-1; the match to TRBD2 covers 11 bases. The CDR3 has 19 residues. CDR1 is SGHDT and CDR2 is YYEEEE in the germline V gene. Germline trimming cut 1 base from V and 0 bases from J; bases unmatched to any gene: 9. The CDR3 sequence is CASSLPRLAGPISYNEQFF. CDR3 in DNA: TGTGCCAGCAGCTTGCCCCGACTAGCGGGACCGATCTCCTACAATGAGCAGTTCTTC.

This sequence joins TRBV19 and TRBJ2-6, with D perhaps matching TRBD1 (5 bases). CDR1 is LNHDA, CDR2 SQIVND, per germline (reference sequence). V gave up 3 bases and J gave up 2 bases, with 8 bases separating them. This CDR3 contains 15 residues. CDR3 protein: CASSMSRAGANVLTF. DNA for the CDR3: TGTGCCAGTAGTATGTCCAGGGCTGGGGCCAACGTCCTGACTTTC.

The rearrangement uses TRBV19 and TRBJ2-2; TRBD1 agrees at 11 bases. Germline V gene lookup returns CDR1 LNHDA and CDR2 SQIVND (reference sequence). This CDR3 contains 13 residues. The trim removed 10 bases at V and 7 bases at J, leaving 5 bases unmatched. This chain's CDR3 is CATRGQGDGELFF. The CDR3 coding sequence is TGTGCCACTAGGGGACAGGGGGACGGGGAGCTGTTTTTT.

The CDR3 spells CASSLGQGEVGYEQYF. The CDR3 nucleotides read TGTGCCAGCAGCCTCGGACAGGGGGAAGTTGGCTACGAGCAGTACTTC. The chain combines TRBV9 with TRBJ2-7; 10 nucleotides agree with TRBD1. V lost 4 bases and J lost 3; bases outside the gene matches: 10. Per germline, CDR1 SGDLS and CDR2 YYNGEE. The CDR3 totals 16 residues. The variable domain in full, completed from reference TRBV9 and TRBJ2-7, reads DSGVTQTPKHLITATGQRVTLRCSPRSGDLSVYWYQQSLDQGLQFLIQYYNGEERAKGNILERFSAQQFPDLHSELNLSSLELGDSALYFCASSLGQGEVGYEQYFGPGTRLTVT.